One and the same sample provided the 3 T cell receptor beta chains below, sequenced in a study of shared clonotypes between healthy human individuals. Profiled with immunoSEQ multiplex PCR; TCRdb holds only in-frame clones, not every one. The profile shows hundreds of thousands of clones, 90% to 95% of them singletons. CD8 cells classed as naive were CD45RO-negative and positively selected for CCR7, excluding terminally differentiated effector memory CD45RA+ cells. The sample consisted of naive CD8+ T cells sorted from blood. These receptors were taken from a woman between 25 and 40 years old in good health.

Worth noting for this clone: This same CDR3 is encoded by further DNA sequences in the sample. The gene calls are TRBV27 and TRBJ2-7; D tentatively fits TRBD1 or TRBD2 (7 bases each). CDR3 length equals 15 residues. Trimming cost V 10 bases and J 2 bases, with 21 bases left between them. Germline V gene lookup returns CDR1 MNHEY and CDR2 SMNVEV (reference sequence). The DNA for the CDR3 is TGTGCCACCTCCTCCAATCCAGGGGGGGCCTACGAGCAGTACTTC. Translated: CATSSNPGGAYEQYF.

This clone has just one count. This chain uses TRBV7-9 with TRBJ2-7, with a weak D call TRBD2 (6 bases). V lost 5 bases to trimming and J lost 5 bases, with 19 bases between them. Germline CDR1 is SEHNR and CDR2 is FQNEAQ (reference sequence). This CDR3 has 15 amino acids. CDR3 sequence reads: CASSQVLLATHEQYF. DNA of the CDR3: TGTGCCAGCAGCCAAGTACTGCTAGCGACCCACGAGCAGTACTTC.

The V gene is TRBV19, the J gene TRBJ2-1; 12 bases fit TRBD2. V lost 3 bases to trimming and J lost 9 bases; unmatched junction nucleotides: 6. The germline V gene encodes CDR1 LNHDA and CDR2 SQIVND (reference sequence). This CDR3 region has 15 residues. The CDR3 reads CASSMASGRALEQFF. DNA for the CDR3: TGTGCCAGTAGTATGGCTAGCGGGAGGGCCCTTGAGCAGTTCTTC.